A selection of T cell receptor beta chains follows, all from one sample in a study of cytomegalovirus exposure and HLA in healthy donors. This table comes from immunoSEQ multiplex PCR, and its TCRdb copy is limited to in-frame clones, with some not included. Seen here are 200,000 to 300,000 clones, about 85% observed once, and the top ten hold roughly 0.26%. The sample comprised PBMCs. These receptors were taken from a girl aged 2 to 9 in good health and CMV-seronegative. Each CDR3 is given with its conserved first and last residue. The order of the fields is clone size, V gene, D gene, J gene, CDR3 DNA, CDR3 protein. A D gene is named only where the DNA matches it firmly. Clone size appears in some rows only: once, few, many, or a class for an expanded clone.

>-|TRBV7-9|-|TRBJ1-1
TGTGCCAGCAGCTCCCGGGGGAGGACTGAAGCTTTCTTT
CASSSRGRTEAFF
>-|TRBV2|-|TRBJ1-5
TGTGCCAGCACAGGCACGAGCAATCAGCCCCAGCATTTT
CASTGTSNQPQHF
>-|TRBV5-4|-|TRBJ1-4
TGTGCCAGCAGCACTCGTCAAGATATTGAAAAACTGTTTTTT
CASSTRQDIEKLFF
>-|TRBV25-1|TRBD1|TRBJ1-2
TGTGCCAGCTCTTGGGGGTCAGGGGGCGTCGGCTACACCTTC
CASSWGSGGVGYTF
>-|TRBV10-1|TRBD2|TRBJ2-2
TGCGCCAGCAGTGAGTCGGGGGGGTACGGGGAGCTGTTTTTT
CASSESGGYGELFF
>-|TRBV30|TRBD2|TRBJ2-2
TGTGCCTTTGTAGCGGGAGCTTCCGGGGAGCTGTTTTTT
CAFVAGASGELFF
>once|TRBV6-6|-|TRBJ2-5
TGTGCCAGCAGTTACTTACAGAGTCAAGAGACCCAGTACTTC
CASSYLQSQETQYF
>-|TRBV4-2|-|TRBJ2-2
TGTGCCAGCAGCCAAGAAGGGGCACGACCCGCGAACACCGGGGAGCTGTTTTTT
CASSQEGARPANTGELFF
>-|TRBV19|-|TRBJ2-7
TGTGCCAGTAGTATAGTGGGACAATTGAACTACGAGCAGTACTTC
CASSIVGQLNYEQYF
>few|TRBV28|TRBD2|TRBJ2-3
TGTGCCAGCAGTTCGGCACTAGCGGGAGATATAACAGATACGCAGTATTTT
CASSSALAGDITDTQYF
>-|TRBV2|-|TRBJ2-5
TGTGCCAGCAGGGAGGCTGACCAAGAGACCCAGTACTTC
CASREADQETQYF
>-|TRBV4-2|-|TRBJ2-1
TGTGCCAGCAGCCAAGGCCTCCTCCGGGATGAGCAGTTCTTC
CASSQGLLRDEQFF
>-|TRBV10-3|TRBD2|TRBJ2-3
TGTGCCATCAGCGTCGGAACTAGCGGGGGGCCCACAGATACGCAGTATTTT
CAISVGTSGGPTDTQYF
>-|TRBV11-2|TRBD2|TRBJ2-2
TGTGCCAGCAGCTTAGCCGGACTAGCGGGAGTCCCCACCGGGGAGCTGTTTTTT
CASSLAGLAGVPTGELFF
>-|TRBV4-2|TRBD2|TRBJ2-7
TGTGCCAGCAGCCAAGGCCCTAGCGGGGACTACTACGAGCAGTACTTC
CASSQGPSGDYYEQYF
>-|TRBV7-2|-|TRBJ2-7
TGTGCCAGCAGCTTTTTCGAGGGAACCTACGAGCAGTACTTC
CASSFFEGTYEQYF
>-|TRBV9|TRBD2|TRBJ2-2
TGTGCCAGCAGCGTAGCTGGACTAGCGGGGCCTAACACCGGGGAGCTGTTTTTT
CASSVAGLAGPNTGELFF
>-|TRBV2|TRBD2|TRBJ2-7
TGTGCCAGCAGTGAAGAGGGAGGGTACTACGAGCAGTACTTC
CASSEEGGYYEQYF
>-|TRBV19|-|TRBJ2-2
TGTGCCAGTAGTATGTTAGCGACCCAATCGCGCGGGGAGCTGTTTTTT
CASSMLATQSRGELFF
>-|TRBV9|-|TRBJ2-7
TGTGCCAGCAGCGTAGATCTGTCCGCCTACGAGCAGTACTTC
CASSVDLSAYEQYF
>-|TRBV5-6|TRBD1|TRBJ1-6
TGTGCCAGCAGCTGGGGACAGGGGGCGGGCTCCTATAATTCACCCCTCCACTTT
CASSWGQGAGSYNSPLHF
>-|TRBV6-1|-|TRBJ1-1
TGTGCCAGCAGTAAATATATGAACACTGAAGCTTTCTTT
CASSKYMNTEAFF
>few|TRBV6-5|-|TRBJ1-1
TGTGCCAGCAGTACGGGAGTCGGAGCTTTCTTT
CASSTGVGAFF
>few|TRBV5-1|-|TRBJ2-7
TGCGCCAGCAGCTTAGAACAGGGCTCCGAGCAGTACTTC
CASSLEQGSEQYF
>-|TRBV19|-|TRBJ1-5
TGTGCCAGTAGTACCAAAGGGGGTACGGGATATCAGCCCCAGCATTTT
CASSTKGGTGYQPQHF
>-|TRBV5-1|-|TRBJ2-6
TGCGCCAGCAGCTTGGGCGACTCTGGGGCCAACGTCCTGACTTTC
CASSLGDSGANVLTF
>-|TRBV5-1|-|TRBJ1-2
TGCGCCAGCAGCTCATCAGGGATAAGGAATGGCTACACCTTC
CASSSSGIRNGYTF
>-|TRBV21-1|-|TRBJ2-7
TGTGCCAGCAGCAAAGACAGGGTCCCTCTCTACGAGCAGTACTTC
CASSKDRVPLYEQYF
>-|TRBV6-5|-|TRBJ1-1
TGTGCCAGCAGTTACCCCCAAGCAACTGAAGCTTTCTTT
CASSYPQATEAFF
>-|TRBV5-3|-|TRBJ2-3
TGTGCCATCCATCGGGGTTCGTTAGATACGCAGTATTTT
CAIHRGSLDTQYF
>-|TRBV30|TRBD1|TRBJ2-3
TGTGCCTGGAGAGGGGCAGGGGGATGGCCAGATACGCAGTATTTT
CAWRGAGGWPDTQYF
>once|TRBV25-1|TRBD1|TRBJ1-2
TGTGCCAGCAGTGAACCTAACCCGGGACAGGGAGGCTACACCTTC
CASSEPNPGQGGYTF
>once|TRBV10-3|-|TRBJ1-2
TGTGCCTTAATGGGGGGGCAGGGGAGAGGCTACACCTTC
CALMGGQGRGYTF